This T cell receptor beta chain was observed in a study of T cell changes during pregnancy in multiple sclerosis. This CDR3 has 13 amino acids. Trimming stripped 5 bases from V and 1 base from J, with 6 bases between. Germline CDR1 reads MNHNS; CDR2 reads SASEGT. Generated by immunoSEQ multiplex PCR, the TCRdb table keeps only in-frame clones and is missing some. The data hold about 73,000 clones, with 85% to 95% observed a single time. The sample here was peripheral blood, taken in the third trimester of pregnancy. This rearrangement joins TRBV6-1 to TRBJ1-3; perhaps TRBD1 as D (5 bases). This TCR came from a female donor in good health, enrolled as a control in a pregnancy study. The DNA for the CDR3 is TGTGCCAGCAGTCGACAGTCTGGAAACACCATATATTTT. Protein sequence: CASSRQSGNTIYF.